This T cell receptor beta chain was found in a study of regulatory T cells in long-lasting Graves disease. The study, taken as a whole, reports: Tissue studied was limited to peripheral blood, excluding thyroid tissue.

Many counts were recorded for this clonotype. The antigen remains unidentified. The time point is: persistent/refractory GD, antithyroid drugs over 5 years with positive TRAb. TCR sequences were obtained from RNA taken from PBMCs. Germline V gene data show CDR1 as SGHTA and CDR2 as FQGTGA. This CDR3 spans 14 amino acids. V lost 5 bases and J 1 base, leaving 11 bases between the germline ends. The authors built TCR beta libraries using iRepertoire HTBI primers and Arm-PCR of CDR3 regions. MiXCR, run by TCRdb on the multiplex PCR reads, gives a single entry per CDR3 protein. In the table there are 650,000 to 850,000 distinct CDR3 sequences, around 30% of which are singletons.

This TCR was recovered from a female donor with Graves disease. The sample here was peripheral blood mononuclear cells (PBMCs), taken when the disease was refractory, from a patient treated with antithyroid drugs. The genes are TRBV7-3 and TRBJ1-1, with D hard to call. CDR3 DNA sequence: TGTGCCAGCAGCCCCGGGTTGGCGAACACTGAAGCTTTCTTT. Its translation is CASSPGLANTEAFF.